A selection of T cell receptor beta chains follows, all from one sample in a study of cytomegalovirus exposure and HLA in healthy donors. Assay used: immunoSEQ multiplex PCR; TCRdb lists only in-frame clones, some missing. The sample comprises roughly 49,000 clones, over 85% of which are singletons, and around 7.8% rests with the top ten. The specimen sequenced was PBMCs. These TCRs come from a woman aged 18-30 years in good health and CMV-seropositive. Both conserved end residues are part of each CDR3. D genes are given only for firm matches. Clone size, where shown, is once, few, many, or a class for clones that have expanded.

j_call v_call clone_size d_call cdr3_nt cdr3_aa
TRBJ2-7 TRBV28 NA TRBD1 TGTGCCAGCAGTGGGACAGGGGTGGGGGAGAGGGAGCAGTACTTC CASSGTGVGEREQYF
TRBJ2-3 TRBV10-3 once TRBD1 TGTGCCATCAAAACAGGGGTGGATACGCAGTATTTT CAIKTGVDTQYF
TRBJ2-1 TRBV30 NA TRBD2 TGTGCCTGGAGTGCATTAGCGGGATACAATGAGCAGTTCTTC CAWSALAGYNEQFF
TRBJ2-1 TRBV2 NA TRBD2 TGTGCCAGCAGTGATAAGGGGGGGACTAGCGGGAGGGCCAAGGGATTTGAGCAGTTCTTC CASSDKGGTSGRAKGFEQFF
TRBJ2-7 TRBV18 NA TRBD2 TGTGCCAGCTCACAGACTAGCGGAGGGTCCTACGAGCAGTACTTC CASSQTSGGSYEQYF
TRBJ2-1 TRBV5-1 NA NA TGCGCCAGCAGCTTGGACAGCTACAATGAGCAGTTCTTC CASSLDSYNEQFF
TRBJ2-3 TRBV4-2 NA NA TGTGCCAGCAGCCCAGTCTGGACAGAGAGCACAGATACGCAGTATTTT CASSPVWTESTDTQYF
TRBJ2-2 TRBV6-4 NA TRBD2 TGTGCCAGCAGTGTCTTTAGCGGGCGGGAGCTGTTTTTT CASSVFSGRELFF
TRBJ1-4 TRBV7-2 NA TRBD1 TGTGCCAGCAGCCGGACAGGGGGCAGTGAAAAACTGTTTTTT CASSRTGGSEKLFF
TRBJ2-7 TRBV5-5 NA TRBD1 TGTGCCAGCAGCGCTCCCGGGACAGGGGGCTCCTACGAGCAGTACTTC CASSAPGTGGSYEQYF
TRBJ2-5 TRBV14 NA NA TGTGCCAGCAGCCAAGATTACTTTCCCGAGACCCAGTACTTC CASSQDYFPETQYF
TRBJ2-2 TRBV27 NA TRBD2 TGTGCCAGCAGTTTGGGGCTAGCGGGAGCGGGCGGGGAGCTGTTTTTT CASSLGLAGAGGELFF
TRBJ2-3 TRBV11-2 NA TRBD2 TGTGCCAGCAGCTTAGGTAGCGGGAGGGCCACAGATACGCAGTATTTT CASSLGSGRATDTQYF
TRBJ2-7 TRBV28 NA TRBD2 TGTGCCAGCAGTTATGGACTAGCCGAGCAGTACTTC CASSYGLAEQYF
TRBJ2-7 TRBV7-2 NA NA TGTGCCAGCAGCTCAGGTAGCGGAAGCTCCTACGAGCAGTACTTC CASSSGSGSSYEQYF
TRBJ1-1 TRBV9 NA TRBD1 TGTGCCAGCAGCAAACAGGGGGTGAGAACTGAAGCTTTCTTT CASSKQGVRTEAFF
TRBJ2-7 TRBV20-1 NA NA TGCAGTGGCCGGGACAAATACGAGCAGTACTTC CSGRDKYEQYF
TRBJ2-3 TRBV5-1 NA NA TGCGCCAGCAGCTGGGGTAGCGGACCCACCTCGGGAGATACGCAGTATTTT CASSWGSGPTSGDTQYF
TRBJ2-7 TRBV7-8 once NA TGTGCCAGCAGCTTAGCATGGGCAGGGGTGGCCTACGAGCAGTACTTC CASSLAWAGVAYEQYF
TRBJ1-3 TRBV9 NA NA TGTGCCAGCAGCGTACAAGCTTTCACAGGATCCTCTGGAAACACCATATATTTT CASSVQAFTGSSGNTIYF
TRBJ2-3 TRBV6-1 NA TRBD1 TGTGCCAGCAGTGGACAGGGGGCAGATACGCAGTATTTT CASSGQGADTQYF
TRBJ2-7 TRBV19 NA TRBD2 TGTGCCAGTACCCCCGGCGGGACTAGCGGCTACGAGCAGTACTTC CASTPGGTSGYEQYF
TRBJ2-5 TRBV7-3 NA NA TGTGCCAGCAGCCCCGGGGGAGGAGAGACCCAGTACTTC CASSPGGGETQYF
TRBJ1-2 TRBV7-2 NA NA TGTGCCAGCAGCTTAGCGCTCGGGGGCTACACCTTC CASSLALGGYTF
TRBJ2-7 TRBV7-2 NA NA TGTGCCAGCAGCCCGGGGCTAGCGTTTACCTACGAGCAGTACTTC CASSPGLAFTYEQYF
TRBJ1-5 TRBV7-8 NA TRBD1 TGTGCCAGCAGTTCTCCCGGGACAGGGGCCACCCCGACTTATCAGCCCCAGCATTTT CASSSPGTGATPTYQPQHF
TRBJ2-7 TRBV30 NA TRBD2 TGTGCCTGGAGTGTAAGAGATTCGAGACTAGCGTTATATACCTACGAGCAGTACTTC CAWSVRDSRLALYTYEQYF
TRBJ2-3 TRBV12-5 NA TRBD2 TGTGCTAGTGCCATGGGACTAGCGGGGATCACAGATACGCAGTATTTT CASAMGLAGITDTQYF
TRBJ1-4 TRBV28 NA NA TGTGCCAGCAAGGGGGCAACTAATGAAAAACTGTTTTTT CASKGATNEKLFF
TRBJ1-5 TRBV6-1 NA NA TGTGCCAGCAGCTTTGGCAATCAGCCCCAGCATTTT CASSFGNQPQHF
TRBJ2-5 TRBV27 NA NA TGTGCCAGTCGACTCCCGAGACTACGACAAGAGACCCAGTACTTC CASRLPRLRQETQYF
TRBJ1-1 TRBV30 NA NA TGTGCCTGGAACAGGGAAAGCACTGAAGCTTTCTTT CAWNRESTEAFF
TRBJ2-7 TRBV28 NA NA TGTGCCAGCAGTTTACGGTCCCGTGAGCAGTACTTC CASSLRSREQYF
TRBJ2-3 TRBV6-4 NA TRBD2 TGTGCCAGCAACACCCTAGCGGGAGCGGTAGATACGCAGTATTTT CASNTLAGAVDTQYF
TRBJ2-5 TRBV19 NA TRBD2 TGTGCCAGTAGTACCTCCCTGGGCGGGAGGGCCCGGGAGACCCAGTACTTC CASSTSLGGRARETQYF
TRBJ1-1 TRBV11-2 once NA TGTGCCAGCAGCCCTACAGGGTCCACTGAAGCTTTCTTT CASSPTGSTEAFF
TRBJ1-4 TRBV14 NA NA TGTGCCAGCAGCCAACTGTCGGACAGTAGGGATGAAAAACTGTTTTTT CASSQLSDSRDEKLFF
TRBJ2-6 TRBV5-4 NA TRBD2 TGTGCCAGCGCCCAGCGGGAGTTCGGGGCCAACGTCCTGACTTTC CASAQREFGANVLTF
TRBJ2-5 TRBV5-1 NA NA TGCGCCAGCAGCTTGGAAGGGAGATCAAAGGAGACCCAGTACTTC CASSLEGRSKETQYF
TRBJ1-5 TRBV5-8 NA TRBD1 TGTGCCAGCAGCTTCGGGACAGCTAGCAATCAGCCCCAGCATTTT CASSFGTASNQPQHF
TRBJ2-1 TRBV27 NA TRBD1 TGTGCCAGCAGTTTCCCCGGGACAGGGGTCCGTGAGCAGTTCTTC CASSFPGTGVREQFF
TRBJ2-2 TRBV19 NA NA TGTGCCAGTAGTATTGTCGGGCGGGTGCACGGGGAGCTGTTTTTT CASSIVGRVHGELFF
TRBJ2-7 TRBV2 NA TRBD1 TGTGCCAGCAGGGGGGGACAGGAGAATTACGAGCAGTACTTC CASRGGQENYEQYF
TRBJ1-4 TRBV23-1 NA TRBD1 TGCGCCAGCAGTCACCCCGGGACAGGGTCCGAGAATGAAAAACTGTTTTTT CASSHPGTGSENEKLFF
TRBJ2-1 TRBV2 NA NA TGTGCCAGCGAGGATAGGGACTCATGGAATGAGCAGTTCTTC CASEDRDSWNEQFF
TRBJ2-3 TRBV9 NA NA TGTGCCAGCAGCGAGACAGGAAGCACAGATACGCAGTATTTT CASSETGSTDTQYF